This TCR beta chain was captured in a study of blood T cell repertoires in COVID-19. Study details: Spain, Italy and the United States supplied samples that represented acute and convalescent COVID-19. Nucleic acid was either cDNA or gDNA, and it came from T cells, B-cell-depleted T cells, or PBMCs.

The V segment lost 0 bases and the J segment 1 base; nucleotides outside the gene matches: 0. The CDR3 has 15 amino acids. CDR1 SGHRS and CDR2 YFSETQ come from the germline V gene. As processed by the authors: Using reference gene primer amplification, nucleated cell counts were estimated. Sequencing was performed with immunoSEQ multiplex PCR; in TCRdb, only in-frame clones are kept and a portion is missing. Clone size and V and J calls were adopted from that table, with D and trimming inferred from the DNA. This table has 150,000 to 200,000 clones, around three quarters appearing once. The TCR was taken from a man between 65 and 85 years old with active or convalescent COVID-19. The chain employs TRBV5-1 and TRBJ2-1; TRBD2 aligns across 8 bases. Sequencing used peripheral blood. This CDR3 is CASSLGGGSYNEQFF. CDR3 nucleotide sequence: TGCGCCAGCAGCTTGGGCGGGGGGTCCTACAATGAGCAGTTCTTC.